This TCR beta chain was profiled in a study of blood T cells in healthy people across ages. Then a second PCR, running roughly 7 to 11 cycles, was carried out with a sample-barcoded 5' primer and a J-beta primer mix. TCRdb redid the calling of the 5' RACE reads with MiXCR, one entry per CDR3 protein. In the table there are some 1.4 million distinct CDR3 sequences, around 39% of which are singletons. Trimming shortened V by 6 bases and J by 2 bases, and 16 bases separated the two germline ends. The CDR3 runs 15 residues. Germline values: CDR1 LGHNT, CDR2 FRNRAP. For every donor, a draw yielded around 10 milliliters of peripheral blood. At least 6 micrograms of total RNA were extracted per sample.

The sequence came from a woman between 18 and 29 years old in good health. The rearrangement joins TRBV12-5 to TRBJ1-2; no definite D call. The source material was blood. The CDR3 nucleotides read TGTGCTAGTGGGGGCGGACTATCTGGAAACTATGGCTACACCTTC. This encodes CASGGGLSGNYGYTF.